A selection of T cell receptor beta chains follows, all from one sample in a study of cytomegalovirus exposure and HLA in healthy donors. The data were produced by immunoSEQ multiplex PCR, yet TCRdb's version contains in-frame clones alone and is incomplete. This sample carries over 85,000 clones, approximately 89% of them seen once, and the ten largest clones take around 2%. Sequenced sample: PBMCs. The source of these receptors is a woman aged 18 to 35 in good health and CMV-seronegative. Both conserved end residues are trimmed from each CDR3. D genes are given only for firm matches. The size field is filled for only some rows; it gives once, few, many or a size class.

D: NA; V: TRBV6-5; size: NA; CDR3: ASSRTDNQPQH
D: NA; V: TRBV6-6; size: NA; CDR3: ASSRGGEAF
D: NA; V: TRBV5-4; size: NA; CDR3: ASSLSAVNTGELF
D: TRBD1; V: TRBV28; size: NA; CDR3: ASSSTGGEGTEAF
D: NA; V: TRBV28; size: NA; CDR3: ASNSLGRGATDTQY
D: NA; V: TRBV11-2; size: NA; CDR3: ASSSLTEGDTQY
D: TRBD2; V: TRBV5-4; size: NA; CDR3: ASSLGSGGAFYEQY
D: TRBD2; V: TRBV9; size: NA; CDR3: ASSDPGGWSSYNEQF
D: NA; V: TRBV27; size: NA; CDR3: ASSLEAGASYEQY
D: NA; V: TRBV27; size: NA; CDR3: ASSSDSWNTEAF
D: TRBD2; V: TRBV29-1; size: NA; CDR3: SGTLGAGGTDTQY
D: NA; V: TRBV27; size: NA; CDR3: ASSSNSNQPQH
D: TRBD1; V: TRBV6-5; size: NA; CDR3: ASRKQGASTDTQY
D: TRBD2; V: TRBV19; size: NA; CDR3: ASSTPLREKNIQY
D: TRBD1; V: TRBV19; size: NA; CDR3: ASSRDRWGTEAF
D: NA; V: TRBV4-3; size: NA; CDR3: ASSQGHQINDGYT
D: NA; V: TRBV7-6; size: few; CDR3: ASSSAKSEQY
D: TRBD1; V: TRBV28; size: NA; CDR3: ASREDRGAF
D: NA; V: TRBV28; size: NA; CDR3: ASSLLGGQTRDEQY
D: NA; V: TRBV7-6; size: NA; CDR3: ASSSRQGQETQY
D: NA; V: TRBV28; size: once; CDR3: ASRVAMPGRTNTEAF
D: TRBD2; V: TRBV5-1; size: NA; CDR3: ASSPGLVAGELF